This T cell receptor (beta chain) appears in the sequencing data of a study of OX40 agonist ivuxolimab in advanced cancers. There are 11 residues in the CDR3. Per the germline V gene, CDR1 is MNHNS and CDR2 is SASEGT. To note about this clone: Germline and junction disagree at one end, which may indicate a read error.

Produced via immunoSEQ multiplex PCR; TCRdb's table is partial and in-frame only. Of around 130,000 clones detected, around 95% appear once; the ten largest clones hold roughly 0.15%. The chain employs TRBV6-1 and TRBJ1-1; D uncertain. The source of this sequence is an adult with an advanced solid tumor such as melanoma, head and neck, liver or kidney cancer. This specimen consisted of CD4+ or CD8+ T cells sorted from blood, obtained in a trial of the OX40 agonist ivuxolimab. This CDR3 is CGHGGNTEAFF. CDR3 DNA sequence: TGCGGTCATGGCGGGAACACTGAAGCTTTCTTT.